These 18 T cell receptor beta chains came from one sample sequenced in a study of cytomegalovirus exposure and HLA in healthy donors. TCRdb keeps only in-frame clones here, not all; method: immunoSEQ multiplex PCR. The sample includes around 260,000 clones, less than 95% of them seen just once. The sequenced sample consisted of PBMCs. The receptors shown here come from a woman aged 25-40 years in good health and CMV-seronegative.

The V call is TRBV9, the J call TRBJ2-1; TRBD2 aligns across 7 bases. This CDR3 has 14 amino acids. Germline lookup yields CDR1 SGDLS and CDR2 YYNGEE. Losses at the gene ends were 4 bases for V and 5 bases for J; bases not matched to a gene: 6. The CDR3 nucleotides are TGTGCCAGCAGCCCCGCGGGAGATAACAATGAGCAGTTCTTC. It codes for CASSPAGDNNEQFF.

V gene TRBV18 combines with J gene TRBJ1-1, with 8 bases identical to TRBD1. Germline assignment: CDR1 KGHSH and CDR2 LQKENI. The length of the CDR3 is 14 residues. V shed 3 bases, J shed 3 bases, and the junction held 3 bases outside the gene matches. The CDR3 region is CASSPTGGHTEAFF. CDR3 DNA: TGTGCCAGCTCACCCACAGGGGGACACACTGAAGCTTTCTTT.

The V gene is TRBV2, the J gene TRBJ2-2; 9 bases fit TRBD1. This CDR3 contains 13 residues. CDR1 and CDR2 (germline): SNHLY, FYNNEI. V was clipped by 10 bases and J by 6 bases; unmatched bases: 6. The CDR3 DNA reads TGTGCCATACAGGGGGCGGAGGCCGGGGAGCTGTTTTTT. This translates into CAIQGAEAGELFF.

This clone showed up just a few times. The chain couples TRBV28 to TRBJ2-1; TRBD2 matches at 14 bases. The germline CDR1 and CDR2 sequences are MDHEN and SYDVKM. This CDR3 has 17 amino acids. The ends lost 6 bases at V and 2 bases at J; junction bases unmatched: 6. CDR3 sequence: CASSVGTSGRPYNEQFF. Here the CDR3 DNA reads TGTGCCAGCAGCGTTGGGACTAGCGGGAGACCCTACAATGAGCAGTTCTTC.

Worth noting for this clone: This sample includes further DNA sequences coding for the same CDR3. The chain carries TRBV20-1 and TRBJ2-3; no reliable D call. The germline CDR1 and CDR2 sequences are DFQATT and SNEGSKA (reference sequence). There are 11 residues in the CDR3. V lost 5 bases and J 1 base, leaving 4 bases between the germline ends. The CDR3 DNA sequence: TGCAGTGCTCGCCGCACAGATACGCAGTATTTT. It codes for CSARRTDTQYF.

This rearrangement joins TRBV7-9 to TRBJ2-7; TRBD1 matches 7 bases. Per germline, CDR1 SEHNR and CDR2 FQNEAQ (reference sequence). The CDR3 is 16 amino acids. Unmatched junction bases numbered 10, after V lost 5 bases and J lost 0 bases. Written as DNA, the CDR3 is TGTGCCAGCAGCCCTCGGACAGGACCTTACTCCTACGAGCAGTACTTC. It specifies CASSPRTGPYSYEQYF.

This sequence joins TRBV27 and TRBJ1-5; D not certain. The CDR3 extends over 15 amino acids. V was clipped by 5 bases and J by 0 bases, with 11 bases between them. Germline CDR1 is MNHEY and CDR2 is SMNVEV (reference sequence). CDR3 protein: CASSLRYYSNQPQHF. The CDR3 DNA reads as TGTGCCAGCAGTCTAAGGTATTATAGCAATCAGCCCCAGCATTTT.

The V gene is TRBV27, the J gene TRBJ2-3; no clear D. Trimming stripped 7 bases from V and 5 bases from J, with 13 bases between. Per the germline V gene, CDR1 is MNHEY and CDR2 is SMNVEV (reference sequence). This CDR3 comprises 13 residues. This CDR3 is CASTSRTKDTQYF. The CDR3 bases are TGTGCCAGCACCTCCAGGACGAAAGATACGCAGTATTTT.

The rearrangement uses TRBV11-2 and TRBJ2-1, with 12 bases that match TRBD2. The germline V gene encodes CDR1 SGHAT and CDR2 FQNNGV. The CDR3 is made up of 15 amino acids. V was clipped by 5 bases and J by 15 bases; unmatched bases: 14. The CDR3: CASSPALAGGPHRFF. The DNA of the CDR3 is TGTGCCAGCAGCCCCGCGCTAGCGGGAGGGCCGCACAGGTTCTTC. Filled out from reference TRBV11-2 and TRBJ2-1, the complete variable domain reads EAGVAQSPRYKIIEKRQSVAFWCNPISGHATLYWYQQILGQGPKLLIQFQNNGVVDDSQLPKDRFSAERLKGVDSTLKIQPAKLEDSAVYLCASSPALAGGPHRFFGPGTRLTVL.

In DNA, the CDR3 is TGCGCCAGCAGCCAACTAGCGCTCACAGATACGCAGTATTTT. It is translated as CASSQLALTDTQYF. The chain recombines TRBV4-1 with TRBJ2-3, with D perhaps TRBD2 (6 bases). The CDR3 length is 14 residues. The germline V gene encodes CDR1 MGHRA and CDR2 YSYEKL. The V gene lost 2 bases and the J gene lost 2 bases, with 8 bases spanning the gap.

The rearrangement joins TRBV7-9 to TRBJ2-7; 10 bases agree with TRBD2. The J segment lost 3 bases and the V segment lost 5 bases, leaving 1 base of the junction unmatched. The CDR3 runs 13 residues. Per germline, CDR1 SEHNR and CDR2 FQNEAQ (reference sequence). In DNA, the CDR3 is TGTGCCAGCAGCCGGACTAGCGGCTACGAGCAGTACTTC. Its protein is CASSRTSGYEQYF.

This sequence joins TRBV4-3 and TRBJ2-7; no reliable D call. The V end lost 4 bases, the J end lost 0 bases, and 13 bases lay between the germline ends. CDR1 is LGHNA, CDR2 YSLEER, per germline. The CDR3 length is 15 residues. The CDR3, as DNA: TGCGCCAGCAGCCCCTCAGGTGATAGCTCCTACGAGCAGTACTTC. Its translation is CASSPSGDSSYEQYF.

This rearrangement joins TRBV11-2 to TRBJ2-7; TRBD2 matches 7 bases. This CDR3 comprises 15 residues. Per germline, CDR1 SGHAT and CDR2 FQNNGV. V was pared by 5 bases and J by 3 bases, with 10 bases of the junction left unmatched. The CDR3 coding sequence is TGTGCCAGCAGCAGACTTGGGGGGGTTGGCTACGAGCAGTACTTC. This encodes CASSRLGGVGYEQYF.

This clone occurred once. The chain links TRBV27 to TRBJ2-7; D call uncertain. This CDR3 region has 15 residues. The germline gives CDR1 MNHEY, CDR2 SMNVEV (reference sequence). Trimming cost V 2 bases and J 2 bases, with 13 bases left between them. This CDR3 reads CASSLRPVLTYEQYF. The DNA of the CDR3 is TGTGCCAGCAGTTTACGGCCAGTTCTAACCTACGAGCAGTACTTC.

With respect to this clone: At one end, the junction sequence differs from germline, possibly due to a read error. The chain carries TRBV19 and TRBJ2-6, with 8 bases matching TRBD1. The CDR3 loop spans 17 amino acids. The germline V gene has CDR1 LNHDA and CDR2 SQIVND (reference sequence). As DNA, the CDR3 is TGTGCCAGTAGTGTAGACAGGGGAGCCTCTGGGGCCAACGTCCTGACTTTC. This codes for CASSVDRGASGANVLTF.

This sequence joins TRBV11-3 and TRBJ2-1, with D perhaps TRBD1 (6 bases). Germline CDR1 SGHNT, CDR2 YENEEA. V was pared by 5 bases and J by 8 bases, with 13 bases between. The CDR3 runs 13 residues. The CDR3 is CASSELRGHEQFF. The CDR3 DNA reads TGTGCCAGCAGCGAGCTCAGGGGCCATGAGCAGTTCTTC. Using reference TRBV11-3 and TRBJ2-1 for the parts outside the CDR3, the full variable domain is EAGVVQSPRYKIIEKKQPVAFWCNPISGHNTLYWYLQNLGQGPELLIRYENEEAVDDSQLPKDRFSAERLKGVDSTLKIQPAELGDSAVYLCASSELRGHEQFFGPGTRLTVL.

The CDR3 DNA reads as TGTGCCAGCAGCCTCTTATCATCTGTACCCCTCTTCTACAATGAGCAGTTCTTC. Its protein is CASSLLSSVPLFYNEQFF. The chain is built from TRBV28 and TRBJ2-1; D remains unclear. CDR1 and CDR2 (germline): MDHEN, SYDVKM. Between the trimmed V and J ends, which lost 6 bases and 3 bases, there was a span of 24 bases. The CDR3 contains 18 residues.

The V call is TRBV6-5, the J call TRBJ2-3; D gene ambiguous. CDR1 is MNHEY and CDR2 is SVGAGI in the germline V gene. Trimming left V 0 bases short and J 0 bases short, with 7 bases between. CDR3 length: 15 residues. CDR3 region: CASSYSGESTDTQYF. The CDR3, as DNA: TGTGCCAGCAGTTACTCTGGCGAGAGCACAGATACGCAGTATTTT.